A single count supports the clone carrying this T cell receptor beta chain. This record belongs to a study of shared clonotypes between healthy human individuals. This CDR3 comprises 15 residues. V shed 4 bases, J shed 1 base, and the junction held 6 bases outside the gene matches. Per the germline V gene, CDR1 is SGHRS and CDR2 is YFSETQ. This table comes from immunoSEQ multiplex PCR, and its TCRdb copy is limited to in-frame clones, with some not included. This table has roughly 1,600,000 clones, around 98.5% appearing once. The sample consisted of naive CD4+ T cells sorted from blood. Subset denoted: CD45RA+ positively selected. The rearrangement uses TRBV5-1 and TRBJ1-2, with 8 bases that match TRBD1. The TCR comes from a young man in good health. The CDR3 region has the DNA TGCGCCAGCAGCCCTGGGGACAGGCATAACTATGGCTACACCTTC. This translates into CASSPGDRHNYGYTF.